This T cell receptor (beta chain) was identified in a study of control samples from healthy donors and cancer patients (dated by TCRdb to the early 2020s). The library relied on the immunoSEQ multiplex PCR assay. As stored in TCRdb, this immuneACCESS dataset retains in-frame rearrangements with V and J assigned. A fraction of the clones does not appear; measured against another copy, unresolved V genes explain less than half of the discrepancy, and the remainder lacks a known reason. The sample table records over 45,000 clones; roughly nine tenths of these occur just once. The top ten clonotypes cover 1.6% of the sample. To note about this clone: Its antigen is currently not known. No qualities accompany the bases; no much larger clone lies one base away.

The origin of this receptor is a man aged 35-49 years with colorectal cancer. Sequencing was done on a sample of PBMCs.

The CDR3 region: CASSVRENTEAFF. The nucleotides read TGTGCCAGCAGTGTAAGGGAGAACACTGAAGCTTTCTTT. The chain is encoded by TRBV2 joined to TRBJ1-1; too little of a D gene remains to name it. CDR1 and CDR2 are read off the germline V gene as SNHLY and FYNNEI. Taken from cysteine to phenylalanine, the CDR3 has 13 residues. CDR3 DNA is the only sequence kept; it has 39 bases, read in frame from the first base. Trimming at the junction amounts to 4 bases on V and 1 base on J, and the germline ends lie 7 bases apart.